The 30 T cell receptor beta chains below come from one sample, sequenced in a study of T cells in localized non-small cell lung cancer. Sequencing was performed with immunoSEQ multiplex PCR; in TCRdb, only in-frame clones are kept and a portion is missing. The profile covers about 70,000 clones, with 70% to 90% appearing a single time and 21% taken by the ten largest. Specimen: peripheral blood, collected before any cancer treatment. The source of these receptors is a male donor older than 55 with stage III squamous cell lung carcinoma.

This chain joins TRBV9 and TRBJ1-6; D might be TRBD1 (6 bases). Trimming removed 4 bases at V and 7 bases at J, with 9 bases between. The germline gives CDR1 SGDLS, CDR2 YYNGEE. The CDR3 extends over 13 amino acids. The CDR3 spells CASSSQGNSPLHF. In DNA, the CDR3 is TGTGCCAGCAGCTCACAGGGCAATTCACCCCTCCACTTT.

The chain recombines TRBV5-6 with TRBJ1-4; possibly TRBD1 for D (5 bases). Germline loops: CDR1 SGHDT, CDR2 YYEEEE. Trimming cost V 4 bases and J 7 bases, with 17 bases left between them. CDR3 length: 15 amino acids. CDR3 sequence: CASSPDMGSVEKLFF. In nucleotides, the CDR3 is TGTGCCAGCAGCCCGGACATGGGTTCGGTTGAAAAACTGTTTTTT. The variable domain in full, completed from reference TRBV5-6 and TRBJ1-4, reads DAGVTQSPTHLIKTRGQQVTLRCSPKSGHDTVSWYQQALGQGPQFIFQYYEEEERQRGNFPDRFSGHQFPNYSSELNVNALLLGDSALYLCASSPDMGSVEKLFFGSGTQLSVL.

The chain couples TRBV9 to TRBJ2-7; D uncertain. The DNA end is a closer match to TRBJ2-1, so the J assignment may be wrong. This CDR3 has 12 residues. Germline V lookup: CDR1 SGDLS, CDR2 YYNGEE. The CDR3 reads CASSVEIGKQFF. DNA of the CDR3: TGTGCCAGCAGCGTAGAGATAGGAAAGCAGTTCTTC.

The chain carries TRBV4-2 and TRBJ1-2; 7 bases match TRBD1. J lost 0 bases, V lost 0 bases, and 4 bases had no gene match. This CDR3 has 16 residues. Germline CDR1 reads LGHNA; CDR2 reads YNFKEQ. In nucleotides, the CDR3 is TGTGCCAGCAGCCAAGATGAAGGGGGCACTAACTATGGCTACACCTTC. Amino acid sequence: CASSQDEGGTNYGYTF.

The chain combines TRBV19 with TRBJ2-4, with 11 bases aligning to TRBD1. CDR3 size: 14 residues. The germline V gene encodes CDR1 LNHDA and CDR2 SQIVND (reference sequence). The V and J ends lost 5 bases and 10 bases, in that order; junction bases with no gene match: 7. CDR3 nucleotide sequence: TGTGCCAGTAGTTCCGGGACAGGGGGGTCAATTCAGTACTTC. Its protein is CASSSGTGGSIQYF.

The chain links TRBV29-1 to TRBJ1-1; a weak D match, TRBD1 (6 bases). The germline CDR1 and CDR2 sequences are SQVTM and ANQGSEA. V lost 7 bases, J lost 2 bases, and 17 bases lay in between. The CDR3 covers 14 residues. DNA of the CDR3: TGCAGCGCGCTCTTTCTGACAGGTAACACTGAAGCTTTCTTT. Residues: CSALFLTGNTEAFF.

V usage is TRBV5-5 and J usage is TRBJ2-7; the D gene is possibly TRBD1 (5 bases). Germline assignment: CDR1 SGHKS and CDR2 YYEKEE (reference sequence). Trimming removed 0 bases from V and 5 bases from J, with 18 bases in between. This CDR3 is built from 16 residues. CDR3 bases: TGTGCCAGCAGCTTGGGTGGTTGGGGCAGGGTCCACGAGCAGTACTTC. It encodes CASSLGGWGRVHEQYF.

The chain carries TRBV6-1 and TRBJ2-2, with 10 positions matching TRBD1. The CDR3 has 16 residues. Trimming took 4 bases from V and 4 from J; bases not matched to a gene: 6. Germline CDR1 MNHNS, CDR2 SASEGT. In DNA form, the CDR3 reads TGTGCCAGCAGTGTAGCAGGGACAGGGGTCACCGGGGAGCTGTTTTTT. Protein: CASSVAGTGVTGELFF.

V gene TRBV28 combines with J gene TRBJ1-5; D not certain. Looked up from germline, CDR1 is MDHEN and CDR2 is SYDVKM. The ends were cut back, 7 bases at V and 5 bases at J, with 12 bases in the middle. CDR3 size: 13 residues. The CDR3, as DNA: TGTGCCAGCATGCGGGAATACGATCAGCCCCAGCATTTT. Translating it yields CASMREYDQPQHF.

This clone has a single count. This chain connects TRBV19 to TRBJ1-2; the D is unclear. V was trimmed by 4 bases and J by 3 bases, leaving 18 bases between them. Germline lookup yields CDR1 LNHDA and CDR2 SQIVND (reference sequence). The CDR3 spans 16 residues. For the CDR3, the DNA is TGTGCCAGTAGTAGCAGGACCGAGACAACAGACTATGGCTACACCTTC. Its protein is CASSSRTETTDYGYTF.

The V gene is TRBV29-1, the J gene TRBJ2-1; weak D call: TRBD2 (6 bases). Trimming removed 5 bases from V and 7 bases from J, with 12 bases in between. The length of the CDR3 is 12 residues. CDR1 and CDR2 (germline): SQVTM, ANQGSEA. The CDR3 bases are TGCAGCGTTACCGGGACTGGAAATGAGCAGTTCTTC. This gives the protein CSVTGTGNEQFF.

The J gene is TRBJ2-3, the V gene TRBV2, with D possibly matching TRBD2 (6 bases). Trimming pared 4 bases from V and 4 bases from J, leaving 12 bases between. Germline V gene lookup returns CDR1 SNHLY and CDR2 FYNNEI. The CDR3 is 14 residues long. The CDR3 nucleotides are TGTGCCAGCAGTGTACTAGCCCAGGCAGATACGCAGTATTTT. Translating it yields CASSVLAQADTQYF.

This chain links TRBV18 with TRBJ2-2; no reliable D call. The V gene's germline CDR1 is KGHSH and CDR2 LQKENI. Trimming removed 5 bases at V and 4 bases at J, with 8 bases between. The CDR3 contains 13 residues. The CDR3 sequence: CASSATVTGELFF. CDR3 in DNA: TGTGCCAGCTCAGCGACGGTCACCGGGGAGCTGTTTTTT.

The CDR3 DNA reads TGCGCCAGCAGCCAAGATCGGTTGATAGATACGCAGTATTTT. Amino acid sequence: CASSQDRLIDTQYF. The rearrangement links TRBV4-1 to TRBJ2-3; no definite D call. This CDR3 region has 14 residues. The germline CDR1 and CDR2 sequences are MGHRA and YSYEKL. The germline V and J ends were trimmed by 0 bases and 5 bases, with 9 bases remaining between them.

The chain couples TRBV19 to TRBJ2-5, with TRBD2 matching 7 bases. V lost 6 bases and J lost 5; bases outside the gene matches: 15. The germline V gene has CDR1 LNHDA and CDR2 SQIVND (reference sequence). The CDR3 length is 16 residues. The CDR3 spells CASSSPRLGGAETQYF. CDR3 bases: TGTGCCAGTAGCTCCCCAAGGTTGGGAGGGGCGGAGACCCAGTACTTC.

J is TRBJ2-5 and V is TRBV10-3, with 7 bases that match TRBD1. Trimming took 10 bases from V and 1 from J; bases not matched to a gene: 9. Germline CDR1 is ENHRY and CDR2 is SYGVKD. CDR3 length equals 14 residues. This CDR3 is CATGQGDLQETQYF. The CDR3 DNA reads as TGTGCCACGGGGCAGGGGGATCTCCAAGAGACCCAGTACTTC.

The V call is TRBV7-8, the J call TRBJ2-6, with D perhaps matching TRBD1 or TRBD2 (6 bases each). Germline-derived CDR1 and CDR2 are SGHVS and FQNEAQ. The CDR3 has 16 residues. The ends were cut back, 1 base at V and 2 bases at J, with 9 bases in the middle. CDR3 DNA: TGTGCCAGCAGCTTAGTAGGGGGGACTGGGGCCAACGTCCTGACTTTC. Amino acids: CASSLVGGTGANVLTF.

This chain joins TRBV7-7 and TRBJ2-5, with 12 nucleotides matching TRBD2. The V and J ends lost 4 bases and 2 bases, in that order; junction bases with no gene match: 2. From germline, CDR1 is SSHAT and CDR2 FNYEAQ (reference sequence). The CDR3 runs 15 residues. This CDR3 reads CASSSGLAGQETQYF. CDR3 coding DNA: TGTGCCAGCAGCTCCGGACTAGCGGGGCAAGAGACCCAGTACTTC.

This CDR3 reads CASSETQVGGVEAFF. In DNA, the CDR3 is TGTGCCAGCAGTGAAACCCAGGTCGGAGGGGTTGAAGCTTTCTTT. The chain joins TRBV2 to TRBJ1-1; possibly TRBD1 for D (5 bases). With 2 bases removed from V and 7 bases from J, the gap between germline ends came to 17 bases. Germline V gene data show CDR1 as SNHLY and CDR2 as FYNNEI. The CDR3 consists of 15 residues.

The gene calls are TRBV27 and TRBJ1-6; a possible D gene is TRBD1 (6 bases). The germline V and J ends were trimmed by 6 bases and 5 bases, with 17 bases remaining between them. The CDR3 is 16 amino acids. Germline values: CDR1 MNHEY, CDR2 SMNVEV (reference sequence). The CDR3 spells CASRTPGTSNNSPLHF. The CDR3 DNA reads as TGTGCCAGCAGGACCCCCGGGACAAGTAATAATTCACCCCTCCACTTT.

This sequence joins TRBV6-6 and TRBJ2-7, with D possibly called TRBD1 or TRBD2 (5 bases each). Germline V lookup: CDR1 MNHNY, CDR2 SVGAGI (reference sequence). Trimming pared 2 bases from V and 4 bases from J, leaving 9 bases between. The CDR3 has 13 amino acids. In nucleotides, the CDR3 is TGTGCCAGCAGTTACGAGGGGTATTACGAGCAGTACTTC. Translating it yields CASSYEGYYEQYF.

This sequence joins TRBV28 and TRBJ2-3; perhaps TRBD2 as D (6 bases). V shed 5 bases and J shed 6 bases, with 18 bases lying between them. There are 15 residues in the CDR3. Germline V CDR1 and CDR2: MDHEN, SYDVKM. The CDR3 DNA follows: TGTGCCAGCAGTGCCCCGGGCGGGGCGCGGGATACGCAGTATTTT. Encoded protein: CASSAPGGARDTQYF.

On this clone itself: Other DNA variants within this sample encode the same CDR3. The rearrangement uses TRBV15 and TRBJ2-1; D possibly matches TRBD1 or TRBD2 (6 bases each). V dropped 0 bases and J dropped 5 bases, with 8 bases sitting between them. The CDR3 spans 14 residues. From germline, CDR1 is LNHNV and CDR2 YYDKDF (reference sequence). The CDR3 region has the DNA TGTGCCACCAGCAGAGACGGGGGCAACAATGAGCAGTTCTTC. Translating it yields CATSRDGGNNEQFF.

This sequence joins TRBV29-1 and TRBJ1-2; TRBD1 matches at 7 bases. CDR1 is SQVTM and CDR2 is ANQGSEA in the germline V gene. The CDR3 spans 12 residues. The junction had 6 bases not matched to a gene; V was cut back by 4 bases and J by 7 bases. The CDR3 sequence is CSVAKGARGYTF. The CDR3, as DNA: TGCAGCGTTGCTAAGGGGGCGCGTGGCTACACCTTC.

This clone was detected once. The V gene is TRBV6-5, the J gene TRBJ2-3; 9 bases map to TRBD1. After removal of 5 bases from V and 4 bases from J, the junction contained 4 bases not matched to a gene. The CDR3 extends over 14 amino acids. Germline V gene data show CDR1 as MNHEY and CDR2 as SVGAGI. The chain's CDR3 is CASSTGGIADTQYF. CDR3 nucleotides: TGTGCCAGCAGTACAGGGGGCATAGCAGATACGCAGTATTTT.

The CDR3 DNA sequence: TGCGCCAGCAGCCCCACCCCTTCTAGCACAGATACGCAGTATTTT. Encoded protein: CASSPTPSSTDTQYF. The chain links TRBV5-1 to TRBJ2-3, with D hard to call. The CDR3 is 15 amino acids. Trimming pared 4 bases from V and 0 bases from J, leaving 12 bases between. Germline CDR1 reads SGHRS; CDR2 reads YFSETQ.

The chain employs TRBV7-8 and TRBJ1-1, with a weak D call TRBD1 (5 bases). CDR1 and CDR2 from the germline V gene are SGHVS and FQNEAQ. The CDR3 runs 13 residues. Trimming shortened V by 5 bases and J by 3 bases, and 10 bases separated the two germline ends. The DNA for the CDR3 is TGTGCCAGCAGCCAAAGACAGTACACTGAAGCTTTCTTT. Amino acid sequence: CASSQRQYTEAFF. The whole variable domain, filled in from reference TRBV7-8 and TRBJ1-1, reads GAGVSQSPRYKVAKRGQDVALRCDPISGHVSLFWYQQALGQGPEFLTYFQNEAQLDKSGLPSDRFFAERPEGSVSTLKIQRTQQEDSAVYLCASSQRQYTEAFFGQGTRLTVV.

This clone was picked up one time. The chain recombines TRBV2 with TRBJ2-1, with 8 bases identical to TRBD2. This CDR3 spans 12 amino acids. After removal of 11 bases from V and 10 bases from J, the junction contained 10 bases not matched to a gene. In germline, CDR1 is SNHLY, CDR2 FYNNEI. Here the CDR3 DNA reads TGTGCCGTCACGGGGGGGCGCGGCGAGCAGTTCTTC. Translating gives CAVTGGRGEQFF.

The rearrangement links TRBV7-9 to TRBJ1-1; D gene ambiguous. The CDR3 extends over 12 amino acids. Deletions cut 5 bases from V and 5 bases from J, with 9 bases between. The V gene's germline CDR1 is SEHNR and CDR2 FQNEAQ (reference sequence). CDR3 DNA: TGTGCCAGCAGCGCCCGAGGGACTGAAGCTTTCTTT. The encoded protein is CASSARGTEAFF.

The chain joins TRBV7-8 to TRBJ2-3; D unresolved. CDR1 and CDR2 from the germline V gene are SGHVS and FQNEAQ. The length of the CDR3 is 11 residues. V lost 10 bases to trimming and J lost 5 bases, with 10 bases between them. The CDR3 DNA sequence: TGTGCCACCGGGCGTGGAGATACGCAGTATTTT. Amino acid sequence: CATGRGDTQYF.